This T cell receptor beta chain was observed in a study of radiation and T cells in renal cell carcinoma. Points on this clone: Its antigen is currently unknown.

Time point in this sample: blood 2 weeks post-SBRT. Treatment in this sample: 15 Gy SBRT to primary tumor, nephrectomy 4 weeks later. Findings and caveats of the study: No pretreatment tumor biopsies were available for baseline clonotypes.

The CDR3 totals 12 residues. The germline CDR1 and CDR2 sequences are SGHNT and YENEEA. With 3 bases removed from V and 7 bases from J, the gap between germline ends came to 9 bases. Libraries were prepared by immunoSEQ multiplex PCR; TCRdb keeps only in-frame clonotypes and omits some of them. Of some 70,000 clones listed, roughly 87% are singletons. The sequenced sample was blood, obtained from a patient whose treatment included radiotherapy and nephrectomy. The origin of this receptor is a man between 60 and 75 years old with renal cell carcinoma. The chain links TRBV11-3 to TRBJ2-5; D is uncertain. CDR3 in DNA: TGTGCCAGCAGCTTGACCTCTGGGACCCAGTACTTC. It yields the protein CASSLTSGTQYF.